Described below is a single T cell receptor beta chain sequence and its context. The CDR3 contains 18 residues. The germline V gene encodes CDR1 SGHAT and CDR2 FQNNGV. Germline trimming cut 0 bases from V and 10 bases from J; bases unmatched to any gene: 18. The data were taken from a study of blood T cell repertoires in COVID-19. Original processing methods: Nucleated cell number was recorded as an estimate derived from reference gene primer amplification. Here immunoSEQ multiplex PCR was the method, and the copy in TCRdb shows in-frame clones only, minus some. Clone size and V and J calls were adopted from that table, with D and trimming inferred from the DNA. The table includes over 200,000 clones, approximately 80% detected once.

The material sequenced was peripheral blood. This chain joins TRBV11-2 and TRBJ2-1, with TRBD2 matching over 7 bases. This TCR was recovered from a woman aged 80 or over with active or convalescent COVID-19. Written as DNA, the CDR3 is TGTGCCAGCAGCTTAGATCCTAGCGGCCGGATTAGGGTAGGAGAGCAGTTCTTC. Its translation: CASSLDPSGRIRVGEQFF.